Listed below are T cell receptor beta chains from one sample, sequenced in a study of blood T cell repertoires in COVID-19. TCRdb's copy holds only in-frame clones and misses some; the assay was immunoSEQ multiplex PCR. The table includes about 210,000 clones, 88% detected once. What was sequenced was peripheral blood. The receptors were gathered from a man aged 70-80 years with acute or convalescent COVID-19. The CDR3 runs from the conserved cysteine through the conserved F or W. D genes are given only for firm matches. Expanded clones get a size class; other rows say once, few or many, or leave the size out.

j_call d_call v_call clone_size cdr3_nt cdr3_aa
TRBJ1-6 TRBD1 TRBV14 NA TGTGCCAGCAGCGCTCGAGGGGGCGCGGGTTCACCCCTCCACTTT CASSARGGAGSPLHF
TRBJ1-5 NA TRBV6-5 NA TGTGCCAGCAAATCCGGGCAGGGAAATCAGCCCCAGCATTTT CASKSGQGNQPQHF
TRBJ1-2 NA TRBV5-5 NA TGTGCCAGCAGCCCCGCGGGTGAGGTGAAGGGCTATGATGGCTACACCTTC CASSPAGEVKGYDGYTF
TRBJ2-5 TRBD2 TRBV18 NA TGTGCCAGCTCACCCATAGCGGGAGAAATGAAGACCCAGTACTTC CASSPIAGEMKTQYF
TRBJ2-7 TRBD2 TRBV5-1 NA TGCGCCAGCAGCTTGGCAGGGACTAGCGTATACGAGCAGTACTTC CASSLAGTSVYEQYF
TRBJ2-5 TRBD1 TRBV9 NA TGTGCCAGCAGCCCACAACCGGGACAGGGTAATATCCAGTACTTC CASSPQPGQGNIQYF
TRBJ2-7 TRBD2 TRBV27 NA TGTGCCAGCAGTTTCGGGGCGGGAGGCGCCTACGAGCAGTACTTC CASSFGAGGAYEQYF
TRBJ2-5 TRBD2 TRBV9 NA TGTGCCAGCAGCGTAGGACTAGCGGGAGGAGAGACCCAGTACTTC CASSVGLAGGETQYF
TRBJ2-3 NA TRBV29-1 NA TGCAGCGTTAAGGCTAGTTCATTGACAGATACGCAGTATTTT CSVKASSLTDTQYF
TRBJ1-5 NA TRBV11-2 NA TGTGCCAGCAGCTTTAGTGGGAGCGGTCAGCCCCAGCATTTT CASSFSGSGQPQHF
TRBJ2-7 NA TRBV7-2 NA TGTGCCAGCAGCTTAGCGGGAGGTCCCTACGAGCAGTACTTC CASSLAGGPYEQYF
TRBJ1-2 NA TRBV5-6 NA TGTGCCAGCAGCTTGGACCCAGGGTTTGGCTACACCTTC CASSLDPGFGYTF
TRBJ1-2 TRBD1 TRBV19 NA TGTGCCAGTAGTATAGATCCGGCGACAGGGAGGAATGGCTACACCTTC CASSIDPATGRNGYTF
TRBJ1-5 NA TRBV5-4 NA TGTGCCAGCAGCTCCGGGGGTGACAATCAGCCCCAGCATTTT CASSSGGDNQPQHF
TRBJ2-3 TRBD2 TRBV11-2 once TGTGCCAGCAGCTTAGAGGGACTAGCCACAGATACGCAGTATTTT CASSLEGLATDTQYF
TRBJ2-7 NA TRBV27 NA TGTGCCAGCGGGGGACTGCTGCTCTACTACGAGCAGTACTTC CASGGLLLYYEQYF
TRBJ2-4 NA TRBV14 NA TGTGCCAGCAGCCCAGGGAACATTCAGTACTTC CASSPGNIQYF
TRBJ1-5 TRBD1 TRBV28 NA TGTGCCAGCAGTTTGGACAGGGGGCTTGGGCAGCCCCAGCATTTT CASSLDRGLGQPQHF
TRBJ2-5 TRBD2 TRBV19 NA TGTGCCAGTAGTATTGGGACTAGCCACCAAGAGACCCAGTACTTC CASSIGTSHQETQYF
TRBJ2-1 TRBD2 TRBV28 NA TGTGCCAGCAGTTTATCAACTAGCGGGAATCGCAATGAGCAGTTCTTC CASSLSTSGNRNEQFF
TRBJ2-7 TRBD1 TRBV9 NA TGTGCCAGCAGCGTGGACAGGGGGATTGACGAGCAGTACTTC CASSVDRGIDEQYF
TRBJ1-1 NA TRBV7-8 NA TGTGCCAGCAGCGTGTCGGGAAAGAACACTGAAGCTTTCTTT CASSVSGKNTEAFF